These 9 T cell receptor beta chains share one sample of origin, sequenced in a study of cytomegalovirus exposure and HLA in healthy donors. Use of 60 Vbeta and 13 Jbeta primers characterized the PCR. Profiling relied on immunoSEQ multiplex PCR, and the TCRdb table lists in-frame clones only, not all of them. There are 150,000 to 200,000 clones in the sample; more than 75% occur only once, and about 0.98% lies in the top ten. Source material: PBMCs. These receptors were collected from a girl aged 2 to 9 in good health and CMV-seropositive.

This rearrangement joins TRBV27 to TRBJ2-7; 7 bases line up with TRBD1. Losses at the gene ends were 2 bases for V and 3 bases for J; bases not matched to a gene: 4. Germline CDR1 MNHEY, CDR2 SMNVEV (reference sequence). The CDR3 loop spans 14 amino acids. This CDR3 reads CASSLKGQYYEQYF. For the CDR3, the DNA is TGTGCCAGCAGTTTAAAGGGACAGTACTACGAGCAGTACTTC.

The chain is built from TRBV27 and TRBJ2-3; 8 bases fit TRBD2. Trimming cost V 3 bases and J 3 bases; bases outside gene matches: 8. The CDR3 length is 16 residues. Looked up from germline, CDR1 is MNHEY and CDR2 is SMNVEV (reference sequence). The CDR3 bases are TGTGCCAGCAGTTTTTTTGACGGGAGGGAGACAGATACGCAGTATTTT. It yields the protein CASSFFDGRETDTQYF.

This clone was recorded only once. The chain is built from TRBV30 and TRBJ2-1; a weak D match, TRBD2 (6 bases). This CDR3 contains 14 residues. Germline assignment: CDR1 GTSNPN and CDR2 SVGIG (reference sequence). V was shortened by 0 bases and J by 0 bases, with 6 bases between the two germline ends. In DNA form, the CDR3 reads TGTGCCTGGAGTGTCGGGGGCTCCTACAATGAGCAGTTCTTC. Translating gives CAWSVGGSYNEQFF.

V gene TRBV6-5 combines with J gene TRBJ1-2; 7 nucleotides line up with TRBD1. After removal of 6 bases from V and 9 bases from J, the junction contained 10 bases not matched to a gene. This CDR3 region has 13 residues. Germline-derived CDR1 and CDR2 are MNHEY and SVGAGI. CDR3 sequence: CASSHDRVRSYTF. The CDR3 DNA sequence: TGTGCCAGCAGCCACGACAGGGTTCGGAGCTACACCTTC.

This clone has only one observation. The V and J genes are TRBV28 and TRBJ1-5; D is uncertain. V lost 6 bases to trimming and J lost 0 bases, with 9 bases between them. This CDR3 comprises 14 residues. The germline V gene encodes CDR1 MDHEN and CDR2 SYDVKM. The CDR3 sequence: CASRPSYSNQPQHF. Here the CDR3 DNA reads TGTGCCAGCAGACCTAGCTATAGCAATCAGCCCCAGCATTTT. Full variable domain (remainder filled in from reference TRBV28 and TRBJ1-5): DVKVTQSSRYLVKRTGEKVFLECVQDMDHENMFWYRQDPGLGLRLIYFSYDVKMKEKGDIPEGYSVSREKKERFSLILESASTNQTSMYLCASRPSYSNQPQHFGDGTRLSIL.

This chain connects TRBV10-3 to TRBJ2-1, with a possible D match to TRBD2 (7 bases). Germline CDR1 is ENHRY and CDR2 is SYGVKD. This CDR3 comprises 16 residues. Deletions cut 6 bases from V and 10 bases from J, with 25 bases between. CDR3 sequence: CAISDETGTLAREQFF. CDR3 coding DNA: TGTGCCATCAGCGATGAAACCGGGACACTAGCGAGGGAGCAGTTCTTC.

The chain is built from TRBV6-1 and TRBJ2-7; D might be TRBD1 (6 bases). The length of the CDR3 is 14 residues. Germline CDR1 reads MNHNS; CDR2 reads SASEGT. Trimming took 7 bases from V and 0 from J, leaving 13 bases between them. CDR3 DNA sequence: TGTGCCAGCAACCAACAGGGTTTCTCCTACGAGCAGTACTTC. This translates into CASNQQGFSYEQYF.

This clone has a single count. This chain uses TRBV5-1 with TRBJ2-7; TRBD2 aligns across 8 bases. CDR3 length: 15 amino acids. CDR1 is SGHRS, CDR2 YFSETQ, per germline. J gave up 2 bases and V 6 bases, and 10 bases lay outside the gene matches. The DNA of the CDR3 is TGCGCCAGCACAGAGTTAGCGGGGTCAGCCTACGAGCAGTACTTC. The encoded protein is CASTELAGSAYEQYF.

V is TRBV6-5 and J is TRBJ2-2; no clear D. V dropped 5 bases and J dropped 5 bases, with 12 bases sitting between them. CDR3 length: 14 amino acids. Per germline, CDR1 MNHEY and CDR2 SVGAGI. Here the CDR3 DNA reads TGTGCCAGCAGTCAGATCACGAGGACCGGGGAGCTGTTTTTT. Its protein product is CASSQITRTGELFF.